The 9 T cell receptor beta chains below were found in one sample sequenced in a study of blood T cell repertoires in COVID-19. The repertoire was sequenced with immunoSEQ multiplex PCR; TCRdb's copy has only in-frame clones and lacks some. In the table there are about 200,000 clones, roughly four fifths of which are singletons. Sequencing was carried out using peripheral blood. The receptors were sampled from a woman aged 70-85 years with active or convalescent COVID-19.

This clone was observed a few times. The V call is TRBV11-1, the J call TRBJ2-7; 9 bases match TRBD1. This CDR3 is built from 14 residues. The V and J ends lost 5 bases and 3 bases, in that order; junction bases with no gene match: 5. Germline CDR1 and CDR2: SGHAT and FQDESV (reference sequence). CDR3 nucleotide sequence: TGTGCCAGCAGCCCCGGGACAGGGTACTACGAGCAGTACTTC. It translates to CASSPGTGYYEQYF. The variable domain in full, completed from reference TRBV11-1 and TRBJ2-7, reads EAEVAQSPRYKITEKSQAVAFWCDPISGHATLYWYRQILGQGPELLVQFQDESVVDDSQLPKDRFSAERLKGVDSTLKIQPAELGDSAMYLCASSPGTGYYEQYFGPGTRLTVT.

The chain uses TRBV11-2 and TRBJ2-1; 10 bases line up with TRBD2. J was trimmed by 7 bases and V by 1 base; bases with no gene match: 13. The germline CDR1 and CDR2 sequences are SGHAT and FQNNGV. The CDR3 extends over 18 amino acids. CDR3 nucleotides: TGTGCCAGCAGCTTAGGGGTTGGGTCTAGCGGGAGTAGGAATGAGCAGTTCTTC. Amino acid sequence: CASSLGVGSSGSRNEQFF.

This clone appeared once. J is TRBJ2-7 and V is TRBV5-1; 9 nucleotides line up with TRBD1. This CDR3 is built from 16 residues. V lost 1 base to trimming and J lost 4 bases; unmatched junction nucleotides: 9. Germline loops: CDR1 SGHRS, CDR2 YFSETQ. CDR3 amino acids: CASSLPGTGSRYEQYF. CDR3 sequence (DNA): TGCGCCAGCAGCTTGCCCGGGACAGGGTCCCGATACGAGCAGTACTTC.

This rearrangement joins TRBV6-5 to TRBJ1-2; no firm D call. CDR1 MNHEY and CDR2 SVGAGI come from the germline V gene. CDR3 size: 13 residues. Trimming took 7 bases from V and 7 from J, leaving 16 bases between them. The CDR3 reads CASTAIAHGGYTF. The CDR3 DNA reads as TGTGCCAGCACGGCGATAGCTCATGGTGGCTACACCTTC.

This clone was observed a single time. CDR3 DNA: TGTGCCAGCTTAGCTGGGACAGGGAGGGATACGCAGTATTTT. Its protein is CASLAGTGRDTQYF. This chain links TRBV18 with TRBJ2-3, with 9 bases lining up with TRBD1. CDR1 is KGHSH, CDR2 LQKENI, per germline. This CDR3 is 14 amino acids long. V gave up 7 bases and J gave up 6 bases; unmatched junction bases: 8.

V and J are TRBV6-5 and TRBJ2-2; TRBD2 matches 8 bases. Germline V gene sequence: CDR1 MNHEY, CDR2 SVGAGI. The junction had 6 bases not matched to a gene; V was cut back by 8 bases and J by 4 bases. CDR3 length: 14 residues. The CDR3 region is CASLPGTSTGELFF. In DNA, the CDR3 is TGTGCCAGCCTACCCGGGACTAGCACCGGGGAGCTGTTTTTT.

The rearrangement joins TRBV7-2 to TRBJ2-2; TRBD2 aligns across 9 bases. V lost 3 bases and J lost 1; bases outside the gene matches: 3. Germline V gene lookup returns CDR1 SGHTA and CDR2 FQGNSA. The CDR3 loop spans 16 amino acids. Here the CDR3 reads CASSFSSGMNTGELFF. The DNA for the CDR3 is TGTGCCAGCAGCTTTTCTAGCGGGATGAACACCGGGGAGCTGTTTTTT.

CDR3 in DNA: TGTGCCAGCAGCGGGACTAGCGGATTACAAGAGACCCAGTACTTC. Translated, it gives CASSGTSGLQETQYF. V and J are TRBV7-2 and TRBJ2-5; TRBD2 matches 11 bases. Germline V gene lookup returns CDR1 SGHTA and CDR2 FQGNSA. Germline trimming cut 5 bases from V and 2 bases from J; bases unmatched to any gene: 4. The CDR3 has 15 residues.

The chain employs TRBV6-5 and TRBJ2-7; the match to TRBD2 covers 10 bases. The V gene end was trimmed by 6 bases and the J gene end by 2 bases; junction bases not matched to a gene: 7. The CDR3 covers 15 residues. CDR1 MNHEY and CDR2 SVGAGI come from the germline V gene. CDR3 protein: CASRLAGVGPYEQYF. The CDR3, as DNA: TGTGCCAGCAGGCTAGCGGGAGTGGGGCCCTACGAGCAGTACTTC.